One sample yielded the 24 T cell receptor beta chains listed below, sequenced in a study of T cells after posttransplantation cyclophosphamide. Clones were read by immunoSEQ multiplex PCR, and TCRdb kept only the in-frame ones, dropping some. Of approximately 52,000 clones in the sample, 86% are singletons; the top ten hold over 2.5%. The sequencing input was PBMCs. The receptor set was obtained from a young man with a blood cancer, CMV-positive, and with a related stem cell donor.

Here the CDR3 DNA reads TGTGCCAGCAGCACTCGACAGACCAATTCACCCCTCCACTTT. Protein product: CASSTRQTNSPLHF. The chain has TRBV7-3 and TRBJ1-6, with a possible D match to TRBD1 (5 bases). CDR3 size: 14 residues. The germline V gene encodes CDR1 SGHTA and CDR2 FQGTGA. V dropped 5 bases and J dropped 7 bases, with 12 bases sitting between them.

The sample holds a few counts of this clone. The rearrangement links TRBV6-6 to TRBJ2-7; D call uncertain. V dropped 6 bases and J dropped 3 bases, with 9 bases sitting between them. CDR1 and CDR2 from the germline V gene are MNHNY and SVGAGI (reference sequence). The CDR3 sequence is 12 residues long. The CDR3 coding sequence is TGTGCCAGCAGCCTGACTTTCTACGAGCAGTACTTC. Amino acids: CASSLTFYEQYF.

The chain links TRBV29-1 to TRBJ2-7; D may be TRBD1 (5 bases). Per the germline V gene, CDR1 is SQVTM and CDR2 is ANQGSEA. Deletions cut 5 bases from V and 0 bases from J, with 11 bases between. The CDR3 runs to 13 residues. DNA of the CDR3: TGCAGCGTTTTACAGGAGAGCTCCTACGAGCAGTACTTC. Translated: CSVLQESSYEQYF.

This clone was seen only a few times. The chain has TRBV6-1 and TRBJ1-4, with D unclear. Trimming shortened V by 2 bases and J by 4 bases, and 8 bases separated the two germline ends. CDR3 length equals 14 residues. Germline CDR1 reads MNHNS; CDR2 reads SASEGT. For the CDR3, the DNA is TGTGCCAGCAGTGAACGACAACGTAATGAAAAACTGTTTTTT. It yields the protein CASSERQRNEKLFF.

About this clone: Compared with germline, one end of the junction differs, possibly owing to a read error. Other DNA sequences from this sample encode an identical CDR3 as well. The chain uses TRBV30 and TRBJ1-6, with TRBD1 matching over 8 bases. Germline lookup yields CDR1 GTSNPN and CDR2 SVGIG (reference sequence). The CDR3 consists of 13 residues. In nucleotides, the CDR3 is TGTGCCGGGAGGACAGGGAATAATTCCCCCCTCCACTTT. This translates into CAGRTGNNSPLHF.

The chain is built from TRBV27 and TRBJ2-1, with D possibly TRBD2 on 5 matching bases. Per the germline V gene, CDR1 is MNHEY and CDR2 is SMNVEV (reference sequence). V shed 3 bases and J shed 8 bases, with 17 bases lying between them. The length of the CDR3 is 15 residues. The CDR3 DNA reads TGTGCCAGCAGTTTTCTGAGCGGCCCAACGGATGAGCAGTTCTTC. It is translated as CASSFLSGPTDEQFF.

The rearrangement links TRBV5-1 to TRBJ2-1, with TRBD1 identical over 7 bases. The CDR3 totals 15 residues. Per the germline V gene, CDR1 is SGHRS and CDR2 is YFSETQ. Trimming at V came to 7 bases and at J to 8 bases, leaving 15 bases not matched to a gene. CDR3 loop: CASHRRQGYSDEQFF. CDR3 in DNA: TGCGCCAGCCACCGCAGACAGGGCTATTCGGATGAGCAGTTCTTC.

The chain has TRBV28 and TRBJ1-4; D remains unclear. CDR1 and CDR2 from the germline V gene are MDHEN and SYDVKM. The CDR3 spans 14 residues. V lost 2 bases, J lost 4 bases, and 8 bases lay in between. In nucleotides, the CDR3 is TGTGCCAGCAGTTTAGGAGGACGTAATGAAAAACTGTTTTTT. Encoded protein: CASSLGGRNEKLFF.

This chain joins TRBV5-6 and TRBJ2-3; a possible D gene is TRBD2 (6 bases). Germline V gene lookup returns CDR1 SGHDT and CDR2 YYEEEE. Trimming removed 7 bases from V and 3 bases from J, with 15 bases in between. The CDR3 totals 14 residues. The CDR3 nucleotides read TGTGCCAGCGGTCCACCGGACTATACAGATACGCAGTATTTT. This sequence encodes CASGPPDYTDTQYF.

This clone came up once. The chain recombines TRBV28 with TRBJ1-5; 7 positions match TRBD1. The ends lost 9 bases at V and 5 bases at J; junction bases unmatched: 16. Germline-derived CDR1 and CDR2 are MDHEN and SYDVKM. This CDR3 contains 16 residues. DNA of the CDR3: TGTGCCAGTACCTCCCATAGACAGGGAGGTTATCAGCCCCAGCATTTT. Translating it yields CASTSHRQGGYQPQHF. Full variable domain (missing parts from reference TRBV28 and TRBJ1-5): DVKVTQSSRYLVKRTGEKVFLECVQDMDHENMFWYRQDPGLGLRLIYFSYDVKMKEKGDIPEGYSVSREKKERFSLILESASTNQTSMYLCASTSHRQGGYQPQHFGDGTRLSIL.

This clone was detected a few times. The CDR3 sequence is CASSSTGGDSISGNTIYF. In DNA, the CDR3 is TGTGCCAGCAGTTCGACAGGGGGAGACTCTATCTCTGGAAACACCATATATTTT. This chain joins TRBV2 and TRBJ1-3; 9 nucleotides line up with TRBD1. J was trimmed by 0 bases and V by 5 bases; bases with no gene match: 11. The CDR3 totals 18 residues. In germline, CDR1 is SNHLY, CDR2 FYNNEI.

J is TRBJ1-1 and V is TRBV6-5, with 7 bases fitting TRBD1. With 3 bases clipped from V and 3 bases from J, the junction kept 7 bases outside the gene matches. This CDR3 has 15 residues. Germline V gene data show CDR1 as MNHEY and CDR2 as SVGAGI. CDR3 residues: CASSYQGGRYTEAFF. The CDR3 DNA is TGTGCCAGCAGTTATCAGGGGGGACGATACACTGAAGCTTTCTTT.

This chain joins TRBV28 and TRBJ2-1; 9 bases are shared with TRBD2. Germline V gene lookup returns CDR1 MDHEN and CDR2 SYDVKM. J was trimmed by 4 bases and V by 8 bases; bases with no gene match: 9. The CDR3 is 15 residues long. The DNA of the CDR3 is TGTGCCAGCGGTGGCGGGAGGGTATCGTACAATGAGCAGTTCTTC. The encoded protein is CASGGGRVSYNEQFF.

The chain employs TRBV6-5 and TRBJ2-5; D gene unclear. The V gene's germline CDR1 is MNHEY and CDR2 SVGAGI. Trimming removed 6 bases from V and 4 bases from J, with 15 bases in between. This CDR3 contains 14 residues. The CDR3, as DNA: TGTGCCAGCAGCCCGGAGAGCCTTAGAGAGACCCAGTACTTC. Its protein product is CASSPESLRETQYF.

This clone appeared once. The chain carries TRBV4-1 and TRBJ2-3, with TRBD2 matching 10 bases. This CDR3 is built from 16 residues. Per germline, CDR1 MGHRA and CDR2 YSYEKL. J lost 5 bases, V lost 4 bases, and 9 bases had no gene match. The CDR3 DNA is TGCGCCAGCAGCCGAGAAATAGCGGGAGGCAGAGATACGCAGTATTTT. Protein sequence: CASSREIAGGRDTQYF.

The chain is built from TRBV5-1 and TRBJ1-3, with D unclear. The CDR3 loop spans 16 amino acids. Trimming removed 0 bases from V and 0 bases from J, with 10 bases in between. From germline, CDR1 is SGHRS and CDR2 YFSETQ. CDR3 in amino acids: CASSLGENRSGNTIYF. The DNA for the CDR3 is TGCGCCAGCAGCTTGGGCGAGAATCGCTCTGGAAACACCATATATTTT.

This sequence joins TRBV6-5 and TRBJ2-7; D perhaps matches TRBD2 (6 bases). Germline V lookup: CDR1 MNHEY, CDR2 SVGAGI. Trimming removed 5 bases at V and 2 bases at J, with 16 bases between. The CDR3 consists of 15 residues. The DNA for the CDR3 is TGTGCCAGCAGTCTCACCGGCGGGAAAACCTACGAGCAGTACTTC. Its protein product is CASSLTGGKTYEQYF.

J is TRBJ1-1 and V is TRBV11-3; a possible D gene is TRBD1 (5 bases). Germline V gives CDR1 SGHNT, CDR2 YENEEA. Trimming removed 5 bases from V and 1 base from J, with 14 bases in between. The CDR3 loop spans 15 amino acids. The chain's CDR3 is CASSRSTGQNTEAFF. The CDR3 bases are TGTGCCAGCAGCCGTTCTACCGGACAGAACACTGAAGCTTTCTTT.

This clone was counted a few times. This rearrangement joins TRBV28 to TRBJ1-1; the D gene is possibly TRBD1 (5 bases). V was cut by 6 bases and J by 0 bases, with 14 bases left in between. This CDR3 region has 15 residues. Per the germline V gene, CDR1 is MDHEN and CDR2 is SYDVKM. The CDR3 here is CASSLPQDLNTEAFF. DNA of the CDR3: TGTGCCAGCAGCCTACCACAGGACCTGAACACTGAAGCTTTCTTT.

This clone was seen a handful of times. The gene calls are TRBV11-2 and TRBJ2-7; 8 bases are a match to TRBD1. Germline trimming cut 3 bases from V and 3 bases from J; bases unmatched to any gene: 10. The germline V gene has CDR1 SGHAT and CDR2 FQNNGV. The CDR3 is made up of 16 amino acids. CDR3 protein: CASSFVSGQGFYEQYF. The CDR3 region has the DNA TGTGCCAGCAGCTTTGTTTCCGGACAGGGTTTCTACGAGCAGTACTTC. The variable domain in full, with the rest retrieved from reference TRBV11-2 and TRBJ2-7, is EAGVAQSPRYKIIEKRQSVAFWCNPISGHATLYWYQQILGQGPKLLIQFQNNGVVDDSQLPKDRFSAERLKGVDSTLKIQPAKLEDSAVYLCASSFVSGQGFYEQYFGPGTRLTVT.

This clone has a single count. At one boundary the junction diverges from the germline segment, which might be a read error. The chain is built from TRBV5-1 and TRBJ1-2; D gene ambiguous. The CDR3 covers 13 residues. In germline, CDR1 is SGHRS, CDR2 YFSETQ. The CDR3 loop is CAGSLAGWDGYTF. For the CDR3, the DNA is TGCGCCGGCAGCTTGGCCGGGTGGGATGGCTACACCTTC.

CDR3 protein: CASSYQALGNTGELFF. CDR3 coding DNA: TGTGCCAGCAGTTACCAGGCACTGGGGAACACCGGGGAGCTGTTTTTT. V and J are TRBV6-5 and TRBJ2-2; D remains ambiguous. V was pared by 2 bases and J by 1 base, with 11 bases between. The CDR3 has 16 residues. Germline lookup yields CDR1 MNHEY and CDR2 SVGAGI.

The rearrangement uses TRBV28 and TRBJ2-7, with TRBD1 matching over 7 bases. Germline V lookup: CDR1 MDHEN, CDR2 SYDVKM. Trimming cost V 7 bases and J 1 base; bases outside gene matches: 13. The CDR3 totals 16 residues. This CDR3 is CASTGIGTANSYEQYF. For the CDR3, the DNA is TGTGCCAGCACCGGGATCGGGACAGCTAATTCCTACGAGCAGTACTTC.

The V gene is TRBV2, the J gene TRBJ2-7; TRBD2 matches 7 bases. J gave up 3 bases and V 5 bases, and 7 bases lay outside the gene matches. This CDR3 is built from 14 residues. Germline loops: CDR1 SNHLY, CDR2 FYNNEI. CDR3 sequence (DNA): TGTGCCAGCAGTCCGGGAGGATTCCGCTACGAGCAGTACTTC. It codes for CASSPGGFRYEQYF. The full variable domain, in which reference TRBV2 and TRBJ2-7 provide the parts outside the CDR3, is EPEVTQTPSHQVTQMGQEVILRCVPISNHLYFYWYRQILGQKVEFLVSFYNNEISEKSEIFDDQFSVERPDGSNFTLKIRSTKLEDSAMYFCASSPGGFRYEQYFGPGTRLTVT.